The 30 T cell receptor beta chains below were found in one sample sequenced in a study of blood T cell repertoires in COVID-19. TCRdb's table, derived via immunoSEQ multiplex PCR, lists solely in-frame clones and lacks some. Of around 130,000 clones listed, roughly 87% are singletons. The specimen sequenced was PBMCs or T cells enriched from blood (not recorded which). The receptors were sampled from a young man who had recovered from COVID-19.

The gene calls are TRBV21-1 and TRBJ2-7; the D call in the table, TRBD2, was not verified against the DNA. TRBV21-1 is assigned pseudogene status. This CDR3 has 14 residues. In DNA, the CDR3 is TGTGCCAGCAGCAAAGGGGTTCGACTTGGGGAGCAGTACTTC. Protein sequence: CASSKGVRLGEQYF.

The CDR3 here is CASRSHEQYV. The CDR3 bases are TGTGCCAGCCGTAGTCACGAGCAGTACGTC. This chain joins TRBV6-5 and TRBJ2-7, with unresolved D. V lost 8 bases and J lost 5, with 7 bases in between. CDR1 is MNHEY, CDR2 SVGAGI, per germline. The CDR3 is 10 residues long.

The rearrangement links TRBV4-1 to TRBJ1-2; 7 nucleotides align to TRBD1. Germline lookup yields CDR1 MGHRA and CDR2 YSYEKL. V gave up 0 bases and J gave up 2 bases; unmatched junction bases: 3. This CDR3 is built from 15 residues. The CDR3 loop is CASSQEQGRNYGYTF. DNA for the CDR3: TGCGCCAGCAGCCAAGAACAGGGGAGGAACTATGGCTACACCTTC.

This rearrangement joins TRBV7-9 to TRBJ1-1; D might be TRBD1 (6 bases). In germline, CDR1 is SEHNR, CDR2 FQNEAQ (reference sequence). V lost 7 bases and J lost 1, with 13 bases in between. This CDR3 contains 14 residues. CDR3 bases: TGTGCCAGCACTCGGACAGACAGGAACACTGAAGCTTTCTTT. It is translated as CASTRTDRNTEAFF.

The chain couples TRBV5-8 to TRBJ1-2; TRBD1 is a possible D gene (6 bases). The CDR3 loop spans 15 amino acids. CDR1 SGHTS and CDR2 YDEGEE come from the germline V gene. Trimming pared 4 bases from V and 4 bases from J, leaving 17 bases between. As DNA, the CDR3 is TGTGCCAGCAGCCTCCAGGACAGTTACGGCTATGGCTACACCTTC. Amino acid sequence: CASSLQDSYGYGYTF.

The rearrangement joins TRBV6-2 or TRBV6-3 to TRBJ2-3; D unclear. Trimming left V 0 bases short and J 0 bases short, with 4 bases between. This CDR3 spans 14 amino acids. Looked up from germline, CDR1 is MNHEY and CDR2 is SVGEGT. In DNA, the CDR3 is TGTGCCAGCAGTTACTCGACTAGCACAGATACGCAGTATTTT. The encoded protein is CASSYSTSTDTQYF.

The chain carries TRBV29-1 and TRBJ1-6; no definite D call. Per the germline V gene, CDR1 is SQVTM and CDR2 is ANQGSEA. The V end was cut by 4 bases, the J end by 4 bases, with 8 bases between. The CDR3 runs to 13 residues. In DNA form, the CDR3 reads TGCAGCGTTGGTAAAGAGTATAATTCACCCCTCCACTTT. It translates to CSVGKEYNSPLHF.

The chain joins TRBV5-1 to TRBJ2-5; 14 bases are a match to TRBD2. The V gene end was trimmed by 0 bases and the J gene end by 4 bases; junction bases not matched to a gene: 2. Germline CDR1 SGHRS, CDR2 YFSETQ. The CDR3 is 16 amino acids. This CDR3 reads CASSLAGLAGGETQYF. CDR3 bases: TGCGCCAGCAGCTTGGCCGGACTAGCGGGGGGAGAGACCCAGTACTTC.

In this sample, this clone turned up a few times. The chain couples TRBV30 to TRBJ2-7, with 11 bases fitting TRBD1. Losses at the gene ends were 1 base for V and 6 bases for J; bases not matched to a gene: 2. The CDR3 spans 13 residues. The germline gives CDR1 GTSNPN, CDR2 SVGIG (reference sequence). The CDR3 spells CAWSGDRGGEQYF. The DNA for the CDR3 is TGTGCCTGGAGTGGGGACAGGGGGGGCGAGCAGTACTTC.

This chain connects TRBV5-1 to TRBJ2-2, with 13 positions matching TRBD2. This CDR3 is 17 amino acids long. The germline gives CDR1 SGHRS, CDR2 YFSETQ. V dropped 4 bases and J dropped 7; count of bases not matched to a gene: 10. The CDR3 region is CASSPWTSGRRHGELFF. The CDR3 DNA reads as TGCGCCAGCAGCCCTTGGACTAGCGGGAGACGTCACGGGGAGCTGTTTTTT.

The rearrangement uses TRBV7-9 and TRBJ2-1; the match to TRBD2 covers 9 bases. V dropped 2 bases and J dropped 0; count of bases not matched to a gene: 5. Germline lookup yields CDR1 SEHNR and CDR2 FQNEAQ (reference sequence). The CDR3 is made up of 17 amino acids. The CDR3 DNA is TGTGCCAGCAGCTTACCCCGAGCGGGAGGCTCCTACAATGAGCAGTTCTTC. This codes for CASSLPRAGGSYNEQFF.

V gene TRBV19 combines with J gene TRBJ2-3; TRBD2 agrees at 12 bases. The CDR3 loop spans 17 amino acids. Germline V gene lookup returns CDR1 LNHDA and CDR2 SQIVND (reference sequence). Unmatched junction bases numbered 7, after V lost 2 bases and J lost 4 bases. CDR3 bases: TGTGCCAGTAGTATAAGGGCTAGCGGGGGGGCAGCAGATACGCAGTATTTT. Its protein is CASSIRASGGAADTQYF.

The chain employs TRBV29-1 and TRBJ1-1; TRBD1 might be the D (5 bases). Germline V gene lookup returns CDR1 SQVTM and CDR2 ANQGSEA. Trimming took off 7 bases at V and 1 base at J, with 13 bases between the two ends. This CDR3 has 13 amino acids. The CDR3 DNA reads as TGCAGCGCCGTGACAGCGGGGAACACTGAAGCTTTCTTT. Translating it yields CSAVTAGNTEAFF.

The rearrangement links TRBV27 to TRBJ2-1; 7 nucleotides line up with TRBD2. This CDR3 has 18 amino acids. V dropped 5 bases and J dropped 4; count of bases not matched to a gene: 17. Germline loops: CDR1 MNHEY, CDR2 SMNVEV (reference sequence). This CDR3 reads CASSPNPTSSGIYNEQFF. Here the CDR3 DNA reads TGTGCCAGCAGTCCCAACCCCACTTCTAGCGGTATTTACAATGAGCAGTTCTTC.

The chain uses TRBV7-2 and TRBJ2-1; 10 bases match TRBD2. Unmatched junction bases numbered 4, after V lost 2 bases and J lost 6 bases. Per the germline V gene, CDR1 is SGHTA and CDR2 is FQGNSA. The CDR3 has 15 residues. CDR3 DNA: TGTGCCAGCAGCTTATCTAGCGGGGGAACCAATGAGCAGTTCTTC. It codes for CASSLSSGGTNEQFF. Combining the CDR3 with reference TRBV7-2 and TRBJ2-1 gives the whole variable domain GAGVSQSPSNKVTEKGKDVELRCDPISGHTALYWYRQSLGQGLEFLIYFQGNSAPDKSGLPSDRFSAERTGGSVSTLTIQRTQQEDSAVYLCASSLSSGGTNEQFFGPGTRLTVL.

The J gene is TRBJ2-1, the V gene TRBV6-1, with TRBD2 matching 8 bases. This CDR3 has 17 residues. After removal of 4 bases from V and 5 bases from J, the junction contained 13 bases not matched to a gene. From germline, CDR1 is MNHNS and CDR2 SASEGT. The CDR3: CASSGTEPGLGNNEQFF. Here the CDR3 DNA reads TGTGCCAGCAGTGGGACAGAACCGGGACTAGGCAACAATGAGCAGTTCTTC.

The chain couples TRBV11-2 to TRBJ2-5; tentatively, D is TRBD1 (5 bases). The CDR3 loop spans 16 amino acids. The germline V gene has CDR1 SGHAT and CDR2 FQNNGV. The V and J ends lost 1 base and 2 bases respectively, with 14 bases between them. CDR3 sequence: CASSLVPLGAQETQYF. The CDR3 region has the DNA TGTGCCAGCAGCTTAGTCCCCCTAGGGGCTCAAGAGACCCAGTACTTC.

The chain uses TRBV18 and TRBJ2-1; 10 nucleotides align to TRBD2. V lost 3 bases to trimming and J lost 0 bases; unmatched junction nucleotides: 5. This CDR3 has 17 amino acids. Germline CDR1 reads KGHSH; CDR2 reads LQKENI. This CDR3 reads CASSPPLAGVSYNEQFF. As DNA, the CDR3 is TGTGCCAGCTCACCCCCCCTAGCGGGAGTCTCCTACAATGAGCAGTTCTTC.

This clone came up once. The chain has TRBV11-2 and TRBJ1-2; the D gene is possibly TRBD1 (6 bases). The CDR3 has 17 amino acids. Germline V gene lookup returns CDR1 SGHAT and CDR2 FQNNGV. V was pared by 5 bases and J by 2 bases, with 21 bases between. The CDR3 DNA is TGTGCCAGCAGCCCCCGCAGGGGTACGGGGCAGAACTATGGCTACACCTTC. Protein sequence: CASSPRRGTGQNYGYTF.

This clone has only a few counts. The rearrangement links TRBV5-1 to TRBJ1-2, with 7 bases lining up with TRBD1. V lost 4 bases to trimming and J lost 5 bases; unmatched junction nucleotides: 8. Germline values: CDR1 SGHRS, CDR2 YFSETQ. There are 14 residues in the CDR3. The chain's CDR3 is CASSVTGTVYGYTF. CDR3 nucleotides: TGCGCCAGCAGCGTAACCGGGACAGTATATGGCTACACCTTC.

This chain uses TRBV11-2 with TRBJ2-5; 8 bases are shared with TRBD2. Germline CDR1 is SGHAT and CDR2 is FQNNGV. V shed 5 bases and J 1 base; nucleotides not matched to a gene: 12. CDR3 length: 17 amino acids. This CDR3 reads CASSLLSGRLVQETQYF. As DNA, the CDR3 is TGTGCCAGCAGCCTTTTGAGCGGGAGATTGGTCCAAGAGACCCAGTACTTC.

DNA of the CDR3: TGTGCCAGTAGTTCCCGGGACATTAATGAAAAACTGTTTTTT. It translates to CASSSRDINEKLFF. V gene TRBV19 combines with J gene TRBJ1-4, with a weak D call TRBD1 (6 bases). CDR1 and CDR2 (germline): LNHDA, SQIVND (reference sequence). The CDR3 totals 14 residues. V lost 5 bases to trimming and J lost 4 bases, with 11 bases between them.

The chain couples TRBV7-9 to TRBJ1-1, with 9 positions matching TRBD1. The CDR3 is 15 amino acids. Germline-derived CDR1 and CDR2 are SEHNR and FQNEAQ (reference sequence). V shed 4 bases and J 6 bases; nucleotides not matched to a gene: 9. The CDR3 nucleotides are TGTGCCAGCAGCTCATCCGGGACAGGGCGATCTGAAGCTTTCTTT. The encoded protein is CASSSSGTGRSEAFF.

J is TRBJ2-3 and V is TRBV5-4; maybe TRBD2 (6 bases). Per germline, CDR1 SGHNT and CDR2 YYREEE (reference sequence). The CDR3 has 15 amino acids. V lost 1 base to trimming and J lost 1 base, with 10 bases between them. This chain's CDR3 is CASSLPGVGTDTQYF. CDR3 in DNA: TGTGCCAGCAGCTTGCCGGGAGTTGGCACAGATACGCAGTATTTT.

The V call is TRBV7-3, the J call TRBJ2-1, with D perhaps TRBD2 (6 bases). V was cut by 4 bases and J by 0 bases, with 13 bases left in between. CDR1 and CDR2 (germline): SGHTA, FQGTGA. This CDR3 region has 16 residues. The chain's CDR3 is CASSSGLTSSYNEQFF. The DNA of the CDR3 is TGTGCCAGCAGCTCCGGACTAACGAGCTCCTACAATGAGCAGTTCTTC.

CDR3 coding DNA: TGCGCCAGCAGCCCACGGGGTAGCGGATCCTACGAGCAGTACTTC. Translation gives CASSPRGSGSYEQYF. The chain joins TRBV5-1 to TRBJ2-7; a weak D match, TRBD2 (6 bases). Trimming pared 4 bases from V and 1 base from J, leaving 15 bases between. The length of the CDR3 is 15 residues. Germline V lookup: CDR1 SGHRS, CDR2 YFSETQ.

This chain uses TRBV19 with TRBJ1-2; 7 nucleotides match TRBD1. V lost 7 bases and J lost 3; bases outside the gene matches: 8. This CDR3 spans 14 amino acids. CDR1 is LNHDA and CDR2 is SQIVND in the germline V gene (reference sequence). This CDR3 reads CASTKTGFYYGYTF. The CDR3 DNA is TGTGCCAGTACTAAGACAGGGTTTTACTATGGCTACACCTTC.

This rearrangement joins TRBV5-6 to TRBJ2-5, with a possible D match to TRBD2 (5 bases). The length of the CDR3 is 14 residues. V was shortened by 5 bases and J by 2 bases, with 13 bases between the two germline ends. Germline V gene sequence: CDR1 SGHDT, CDR2 YYEEEE. The CDR3 spells CASSPEPGQETQYF. The CDR3 DNA sequence: TGTGCCAGCAGTCCGGAACCGGGGCAAGAGACCCAGTACTTC.

This chain connects TRBV2 to TRBJ1-5, with D uncertain. The CDR3 is made up of 13 amino acids. Per the germline V gene, CDR1 is SNHLY and CDR2 is FYNNEI. The V end was cut by 3 bases, the J end by 2 bases, with 5 bases between. CDR3 sequence reads: CASSDNGNQPQHF. Written as DNA, the CDR3 is TGTGCCAGCAGTGATAATGGCAATCAGCCCCAGCATTTT. The full variable domain, its missing parts supplied by reference TRBV2 and TRBJ1-5, is EPEVTQTPSHQVTQMGQEVILRCVPISNHLYFYWYRQILGQKVEFLVSFYNNEISEKSEIFDDQFSVERPDGSNFTLKIRSTKLEDSAMYFCASSDNGNQPQHFGDGTRLSIL.

This sequence joins TRBV4-1 and TRBJ2-3; TRBD2 matches 10 bases. J lost 6 bases, V lost 3 bases, and 6 bases had no gene match. This CDR3 contains 15 residues. Per germline, CDR1 MGHRA and CDR2 YSYEKL. The CDR3 loop is CASSQGLAYGDTQYF. As DNA, the CDR3 is TGCGCCAGCAGCCAGGGACTAGCGTATGGTGATACGCAGTATTTT.